The clone carrying this T cell receptor (beta chain) was seen only a few times. This sample is part of a study of regulatory T cells in long-lasting Graves disease. About the research overall: Graves' cases, newly diagnosed, had used antithyroid drugs under 3 months.

Building the TCR beta libraries relied on iRepertoire HTBI primers, and CDR3 regions underwent Arm-PCR. TCRdb called the multiplex PCR reads again in MiXCR, with one record for every CDR3 protein. The sample holds about 620,000 distinct CDR3 sequences, roughly 15% seen once. CDR1 DFQATT and CDR2 SNEGSKA come from the germline V gene (reference sequence). Trimming stripped 0 bases from V and 6 bases from J, with 26 bases between. The CDR3 loop spans 18 amino acids. Described time point: newly diagnosed GD, antithyroid drugs for less than 3 months. Construction of the TCR library relied on RNA isolated from PBMCs. American Thyroid Association guidelines defined Graves' disease diagnosis. Another study also made use of these data, one on T cells in Graves' hyperthyroidism and ophthalmopathy. That source reports: Hyperthyroidism was newly diagnosed in patients aged 18 to 65 (duration under 2 months). Blood samples included most of the expanded thyroid clonotypes exceeding 0.001.

The starting material was peripheral blood mononuclear cells (PBMCs), obtained at new diagnosis, from a patient treated with antithyroid drugs. The chain combines TRBV20-1 with TRBJ1-2; maybe TRBD1 (6 bases). The TCR originated in a woman aged 25 to 39 with Graves disease. The CDR3, as DNA: TGCAGTGCTAGAGATCAGTCGGACAGAAGTTACGGGGAGAATGGCTACACCTTC. This encodes CSARDQSDRSYGENGYTF.